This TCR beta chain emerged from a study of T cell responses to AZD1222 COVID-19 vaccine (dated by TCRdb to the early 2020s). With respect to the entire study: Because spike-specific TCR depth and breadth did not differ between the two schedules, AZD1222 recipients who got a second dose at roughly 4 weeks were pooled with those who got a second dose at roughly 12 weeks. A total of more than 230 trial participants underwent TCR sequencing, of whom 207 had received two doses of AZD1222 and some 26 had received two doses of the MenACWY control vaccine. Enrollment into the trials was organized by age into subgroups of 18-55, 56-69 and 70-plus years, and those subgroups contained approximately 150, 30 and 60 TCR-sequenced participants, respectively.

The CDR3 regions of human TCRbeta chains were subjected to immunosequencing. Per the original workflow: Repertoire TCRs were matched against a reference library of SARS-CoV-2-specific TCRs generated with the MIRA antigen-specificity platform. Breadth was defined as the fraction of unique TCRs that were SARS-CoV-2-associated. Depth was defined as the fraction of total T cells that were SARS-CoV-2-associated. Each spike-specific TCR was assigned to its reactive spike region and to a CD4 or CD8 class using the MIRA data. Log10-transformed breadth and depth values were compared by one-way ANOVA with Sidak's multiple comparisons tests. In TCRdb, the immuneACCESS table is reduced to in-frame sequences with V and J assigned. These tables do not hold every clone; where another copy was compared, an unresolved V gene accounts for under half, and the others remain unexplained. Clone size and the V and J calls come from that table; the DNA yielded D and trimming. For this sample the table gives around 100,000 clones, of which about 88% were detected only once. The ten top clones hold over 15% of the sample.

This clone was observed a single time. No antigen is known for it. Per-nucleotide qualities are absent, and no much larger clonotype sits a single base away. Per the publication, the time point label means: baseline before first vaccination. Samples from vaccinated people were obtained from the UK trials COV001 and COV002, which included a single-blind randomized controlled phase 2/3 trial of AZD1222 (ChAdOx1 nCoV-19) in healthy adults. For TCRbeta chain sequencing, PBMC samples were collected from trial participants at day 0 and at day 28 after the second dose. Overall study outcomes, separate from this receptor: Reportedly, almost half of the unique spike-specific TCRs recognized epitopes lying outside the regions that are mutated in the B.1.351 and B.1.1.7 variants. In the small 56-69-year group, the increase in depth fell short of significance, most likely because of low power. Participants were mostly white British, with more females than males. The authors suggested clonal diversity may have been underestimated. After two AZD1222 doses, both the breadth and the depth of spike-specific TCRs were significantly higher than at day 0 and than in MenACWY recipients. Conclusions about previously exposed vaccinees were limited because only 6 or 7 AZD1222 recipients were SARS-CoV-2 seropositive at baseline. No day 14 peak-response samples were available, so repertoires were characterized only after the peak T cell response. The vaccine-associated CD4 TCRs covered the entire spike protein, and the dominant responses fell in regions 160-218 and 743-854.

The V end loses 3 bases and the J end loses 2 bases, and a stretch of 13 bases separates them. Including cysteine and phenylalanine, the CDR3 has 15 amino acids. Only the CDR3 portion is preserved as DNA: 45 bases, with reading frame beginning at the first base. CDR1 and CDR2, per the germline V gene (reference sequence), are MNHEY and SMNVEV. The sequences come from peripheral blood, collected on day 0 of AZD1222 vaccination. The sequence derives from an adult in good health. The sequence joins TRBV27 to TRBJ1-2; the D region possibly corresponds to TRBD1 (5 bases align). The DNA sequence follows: TGTGCCAGCAGTTTCCCGCAGGGAGCCAACTATGGCTACACCTTC. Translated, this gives CASSFPQGANYGYTF.